One TCR beta chain is described in this entry. TCR beta CDR3 sequences were amplified from RNA transcripts. Carried out on the TCR CDR3, a first-round RT-PCR used the HTBI primer set. From the multiplex PCR reads, TCRdb called clonotypes with MiXCR, one entry per CDR3 protein. The data hold fewer than 650,000 distinct CDR3 sequences, with approximately 15% observed a single time. Germline CDR1 reads SEHNR; CDR2 reads FQNEAQ (reference sequence). The CDR3 spans 15 residues. J lost 10 bases, V lost 7 bases, and 13 bases had no gene match. This specimen comes from a study of T cells in Graves' hyperthyroidism and ophthalmopathy.

The sequenced material came from blood. The receptor was isolated from a woman aged 25 to 39 with Graves' hyperthyroidism that later progressed to Graves' ophthalmopathy. The genes are TRBV7-9 and TRBJ2-1; 10 bases agree with TRBD2. CDR3 DNA sequence: TGTGCCAGCACCGGGTGGAGCGGGAGGGCCAAGGAGCAGTTCTTC. Amino acid sequence: CASTGWSGRAKEQFF.